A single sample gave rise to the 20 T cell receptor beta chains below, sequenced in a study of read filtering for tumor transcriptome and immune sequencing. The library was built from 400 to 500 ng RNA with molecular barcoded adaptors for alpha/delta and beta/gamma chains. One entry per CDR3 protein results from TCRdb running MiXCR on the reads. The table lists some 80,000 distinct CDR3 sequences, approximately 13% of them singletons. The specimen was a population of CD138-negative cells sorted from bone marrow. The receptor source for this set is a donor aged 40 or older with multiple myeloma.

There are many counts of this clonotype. Here the CDR3 DNA reads TGCGCCAGCAGCTTTGGCACAGGCCAAGAGACCCAGTACTTC. Its protein product is CASSFGTGQETQYF. This chain uses TRBV5-1 with TRBJ2-5, with D possibly matching TRBD1 (5 bases). V was cut by 2 bases and J by 1 base, with 9 bases left in between. The CDR3 has 14 residues. Germline CDR1 reads SGHRS; CDR2 reads YFSETQ.

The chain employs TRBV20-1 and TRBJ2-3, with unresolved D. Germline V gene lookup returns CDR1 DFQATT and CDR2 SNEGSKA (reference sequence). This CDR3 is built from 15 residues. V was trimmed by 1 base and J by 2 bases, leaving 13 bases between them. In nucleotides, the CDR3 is TGCAGTGCTAGAGCTGCGGACCCGTTCACAGATACGCAGTATTTT. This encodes CSARAADPFTDTQYF.

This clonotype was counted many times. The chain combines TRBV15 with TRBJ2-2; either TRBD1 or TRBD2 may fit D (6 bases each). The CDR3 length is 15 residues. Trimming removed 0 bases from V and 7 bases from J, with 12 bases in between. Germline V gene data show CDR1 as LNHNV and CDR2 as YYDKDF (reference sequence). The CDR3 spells CATSRDWGAHGELFF. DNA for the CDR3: TGTGCCACCAGCAGAGATTGGGGGGCTCACGGGGAGCTGTTTTTT.

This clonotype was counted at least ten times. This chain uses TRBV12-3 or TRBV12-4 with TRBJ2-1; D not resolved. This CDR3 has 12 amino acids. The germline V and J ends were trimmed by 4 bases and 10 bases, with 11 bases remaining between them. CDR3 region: CASSSSTPEQFF. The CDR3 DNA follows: TGTGCCAGCAGTTCCAGTACACCGGAGCAGTTCTTC.

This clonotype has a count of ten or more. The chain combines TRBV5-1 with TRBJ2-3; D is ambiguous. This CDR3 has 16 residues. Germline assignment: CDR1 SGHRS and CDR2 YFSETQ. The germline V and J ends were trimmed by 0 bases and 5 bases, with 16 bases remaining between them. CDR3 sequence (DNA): TGCGCCAGCAGCTTGGATTCTAGAATTCCGGGAGATACGCAGTATTTT. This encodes CASSLDSRIPGDTQYF.

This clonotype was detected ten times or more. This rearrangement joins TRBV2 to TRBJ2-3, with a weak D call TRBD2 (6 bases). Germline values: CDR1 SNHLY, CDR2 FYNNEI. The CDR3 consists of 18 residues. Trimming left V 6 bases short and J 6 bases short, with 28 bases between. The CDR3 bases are TGTGCCAGCAGCGCGCCATCCCCAAGCGGGCCTCCCCCGGATACGCAGTATTTT. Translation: CASSAPSPSGPPPDTQYF.

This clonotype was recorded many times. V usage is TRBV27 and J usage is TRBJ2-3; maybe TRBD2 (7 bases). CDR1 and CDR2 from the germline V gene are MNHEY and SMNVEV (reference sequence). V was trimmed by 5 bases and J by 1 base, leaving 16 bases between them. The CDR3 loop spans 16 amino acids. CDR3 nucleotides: TGTGCCAGCAGTCCGACTCGGCGGGGGCGCACAGATACGCAGTATTTT. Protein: CASSPTRRGRTDTQYF.

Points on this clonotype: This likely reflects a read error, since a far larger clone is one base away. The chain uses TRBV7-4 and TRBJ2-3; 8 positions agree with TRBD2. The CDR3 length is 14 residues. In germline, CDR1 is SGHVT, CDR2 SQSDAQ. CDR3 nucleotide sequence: TGTGCCAGCAACGGACTAGCCTTCACAGGTACGCAGTATTTT. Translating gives CASNGLAFTGTQYF.

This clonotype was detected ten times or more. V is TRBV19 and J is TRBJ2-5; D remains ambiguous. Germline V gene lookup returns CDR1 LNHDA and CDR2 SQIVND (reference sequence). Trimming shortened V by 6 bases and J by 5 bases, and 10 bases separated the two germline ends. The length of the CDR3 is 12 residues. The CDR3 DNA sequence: TGTGCCAGTAGGGATGCCCTGGAGACCCAGTACTTC. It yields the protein CASRDALETQYF.

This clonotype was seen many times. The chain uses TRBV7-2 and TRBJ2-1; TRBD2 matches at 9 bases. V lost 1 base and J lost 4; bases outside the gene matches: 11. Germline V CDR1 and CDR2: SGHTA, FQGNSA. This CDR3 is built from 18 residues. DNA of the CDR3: TGTGCCAGCAGCTTAGTAACGGGCGGGAGGGCCTCTTACAATGAGCAGTTCTTC. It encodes CASSLVTGGRASYNEQFF.

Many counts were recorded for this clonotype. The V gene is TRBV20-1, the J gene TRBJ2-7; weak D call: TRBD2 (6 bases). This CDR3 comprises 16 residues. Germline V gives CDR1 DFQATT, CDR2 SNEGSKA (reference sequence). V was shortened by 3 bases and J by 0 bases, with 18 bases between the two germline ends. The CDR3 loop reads CSASEAGTYSSYEQYF. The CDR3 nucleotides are TGCAGTGCTAGCGAGGCCGGGACTTACAGCTCCTACGAGCAGTACTTC.

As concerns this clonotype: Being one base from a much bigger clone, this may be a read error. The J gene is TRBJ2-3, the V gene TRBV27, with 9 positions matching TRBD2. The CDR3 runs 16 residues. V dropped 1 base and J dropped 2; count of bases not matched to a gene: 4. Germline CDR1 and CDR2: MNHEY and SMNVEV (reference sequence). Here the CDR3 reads CASSLFSGRITDTQYF. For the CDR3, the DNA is TGTGCCAGCAGTTTATTTAGCGGGAGAATCACAGATACGCAGTATTTT.

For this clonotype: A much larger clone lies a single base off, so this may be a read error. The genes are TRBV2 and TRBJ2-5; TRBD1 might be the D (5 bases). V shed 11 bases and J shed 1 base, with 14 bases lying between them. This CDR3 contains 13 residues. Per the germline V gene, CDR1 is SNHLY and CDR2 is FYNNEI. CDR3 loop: CARTGHLQETQYF. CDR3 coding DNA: TGTGCCCGCACAGGACACCTCCAAGAGACCCAGTACTTC.

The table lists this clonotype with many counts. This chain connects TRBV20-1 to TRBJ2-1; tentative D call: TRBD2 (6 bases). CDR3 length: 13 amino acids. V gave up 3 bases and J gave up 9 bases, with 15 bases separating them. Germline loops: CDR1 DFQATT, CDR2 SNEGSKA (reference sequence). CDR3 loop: CSARGAGAGEQFF. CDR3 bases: TGCAGTGCTAGGGGAGCTGGAGCGGGTGAGCAGTTCTTC.

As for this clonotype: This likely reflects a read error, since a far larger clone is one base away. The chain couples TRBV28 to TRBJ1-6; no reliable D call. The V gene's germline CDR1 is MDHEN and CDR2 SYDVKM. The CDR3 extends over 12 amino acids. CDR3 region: CASSFNPASACF. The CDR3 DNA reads TGTGCCAGCAGTTTTAATCCGGCTTCAGCTTGCTTT.

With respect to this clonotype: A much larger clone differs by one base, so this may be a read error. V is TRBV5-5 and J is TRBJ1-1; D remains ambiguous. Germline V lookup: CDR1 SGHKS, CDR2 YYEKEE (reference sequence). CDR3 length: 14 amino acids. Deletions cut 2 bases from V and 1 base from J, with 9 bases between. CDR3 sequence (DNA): TGTGCCAGCAGCTTAGCTTCTTCGAACACTGAAGCTTTCTTT. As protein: CASSLASSNTEAFF.

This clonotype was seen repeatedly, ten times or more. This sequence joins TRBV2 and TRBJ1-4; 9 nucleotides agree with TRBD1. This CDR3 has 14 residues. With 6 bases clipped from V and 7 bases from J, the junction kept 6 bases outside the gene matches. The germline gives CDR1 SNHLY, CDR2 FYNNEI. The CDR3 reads CASSLGTGREKLFF. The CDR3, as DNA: TGTGCCAGCAGCCTCGGGACAGGGCGTGAAAAACTGTTTTTT.

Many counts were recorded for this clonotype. CDR3 protein: CASSPADRGSYEQYF. In DNA form, the CDR3 reads TGTGCCAGCAGCCCGGCGGACAGGGGGTCCTACGAGCAGTACTTC. This chain uses TRBV25-1 with TRBJ2-7, with TRBD1 identical over 10 bases. This CDR3 spans 15 amino acids. V dropped 6 bases and J dropped 1; count of bases not matched to a gene: 6. In germline, CDR1 is MGHDK, CDR2 SYGVNS.

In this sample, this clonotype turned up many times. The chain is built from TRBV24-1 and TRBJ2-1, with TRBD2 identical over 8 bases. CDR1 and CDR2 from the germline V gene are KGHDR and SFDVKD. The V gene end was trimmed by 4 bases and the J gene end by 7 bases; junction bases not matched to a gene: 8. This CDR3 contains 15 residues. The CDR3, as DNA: TGTGCCACCAGTGACCCAAGCGGGAGCGGTAATGAGCAGTTCTTC. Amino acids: CATSDPSGSGNEQFF.

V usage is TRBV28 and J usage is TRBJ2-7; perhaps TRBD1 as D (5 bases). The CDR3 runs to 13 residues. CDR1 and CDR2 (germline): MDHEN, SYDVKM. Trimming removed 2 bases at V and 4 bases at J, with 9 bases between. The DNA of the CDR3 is TGTGCCAGCAGTTTAGGGGCCTTGTACGAGCAGTACTTC. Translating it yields CASSLGALYEQYF.